This record concerns one T cell receptor beta chain sequence. Its matching antigen is unknown. Between the trimmed V and J ends, which lost 6 bases and 3 bases, there was a span of 12 bases. CDR1 is LNHDA and CDR2 is SQIVND in the germline V gene (reference sequence). CDR3 length: 14 residues. This sample stems from a study of cytomegalovirus exposure and HLA in healthy donors. Study-level results: Clonal expansion was found to be greater in HLA-associated TCR beta chains than in equally common others in a later analysis.

The PCR employed 60 Vbeta primers together with 13 Jbeta primers. Assay used: immunoSEQ multiplex PCR; TCRdb lists only in-frame clones, some missing. Here the sample spans roughly 240,000 clones, around 80% being singletons. This chain links TRBV19 with TRBJ1-5; D perhaps matches TRBD1 (5 bases). This clonotype originated in a boy under 18 in good health and CMV-seronegative. What was sequenced was PBMCs. The CDR3, as DNA: TGTGCCAGTAGCTTCCGGGACTTCAATCAGCCCCAGCATTTT. This translates into CASSFRDFNQPQHF.